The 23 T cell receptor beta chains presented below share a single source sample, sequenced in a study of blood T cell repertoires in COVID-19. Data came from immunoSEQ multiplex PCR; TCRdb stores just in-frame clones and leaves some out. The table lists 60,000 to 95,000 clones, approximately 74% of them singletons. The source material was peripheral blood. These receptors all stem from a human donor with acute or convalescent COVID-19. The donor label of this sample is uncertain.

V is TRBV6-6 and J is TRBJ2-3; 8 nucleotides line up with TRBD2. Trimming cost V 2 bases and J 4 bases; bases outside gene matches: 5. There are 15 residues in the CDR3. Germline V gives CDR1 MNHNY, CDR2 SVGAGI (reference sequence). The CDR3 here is CASSYVSGIADTQYF. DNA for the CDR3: TGTGCCAGCAGTTACGTTAGCGGGATCGCAGATACGCAGTATTTT.

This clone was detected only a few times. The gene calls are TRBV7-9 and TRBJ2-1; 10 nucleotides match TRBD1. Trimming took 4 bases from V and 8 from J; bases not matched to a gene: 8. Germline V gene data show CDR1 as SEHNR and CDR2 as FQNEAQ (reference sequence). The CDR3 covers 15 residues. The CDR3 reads CASSYQDRGIDEQFF. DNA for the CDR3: TGTGCCAGCAGCTACCAGGACAGGGGGATCGATGAGCAGTTCTTC.

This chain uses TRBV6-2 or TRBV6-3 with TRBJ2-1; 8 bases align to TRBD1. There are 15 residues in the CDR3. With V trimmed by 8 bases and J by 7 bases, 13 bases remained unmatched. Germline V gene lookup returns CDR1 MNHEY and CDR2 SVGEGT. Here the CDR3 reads CASGRVRGQVNEQFF. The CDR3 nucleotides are TGTGCCAGCGGCCGCGTCAGGGGGCAAGTTAATGAGCAGTTCTTC.

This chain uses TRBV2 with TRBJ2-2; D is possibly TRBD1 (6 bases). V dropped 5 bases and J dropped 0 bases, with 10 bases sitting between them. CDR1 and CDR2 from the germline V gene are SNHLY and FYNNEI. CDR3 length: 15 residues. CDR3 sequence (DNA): TGTGCCAGCAGTTGGACAGAAGCGAACACCGGGGAGCTGTTTTTT. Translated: CASSWTEANTGELFF.

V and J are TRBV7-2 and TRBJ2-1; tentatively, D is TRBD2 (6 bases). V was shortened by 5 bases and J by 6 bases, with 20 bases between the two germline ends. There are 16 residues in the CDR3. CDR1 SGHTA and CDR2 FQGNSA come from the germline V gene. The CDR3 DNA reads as TGTGCCAGCAGCGTAGTGGGGGGTCCGGGTAGCAATGAGCAGTTCTTC. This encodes CASSVVGGPGSNEQFF.

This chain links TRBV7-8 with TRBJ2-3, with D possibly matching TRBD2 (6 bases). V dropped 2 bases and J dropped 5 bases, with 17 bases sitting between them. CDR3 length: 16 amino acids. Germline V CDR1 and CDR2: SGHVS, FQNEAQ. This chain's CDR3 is CASSLLLAGRVDTQYF. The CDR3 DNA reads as TGTGCCAGCAGCTTATTGTTGGCGGGAAGGGTAGATACGCAGTATTTT.

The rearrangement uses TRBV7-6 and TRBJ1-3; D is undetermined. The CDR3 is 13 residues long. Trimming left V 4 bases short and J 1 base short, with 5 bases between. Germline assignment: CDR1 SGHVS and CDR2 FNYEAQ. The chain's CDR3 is CASSWQSGNTIYF. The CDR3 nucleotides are TGTGCCAGCAGCTGGCAATCTGGAAACACCATATATTTT.

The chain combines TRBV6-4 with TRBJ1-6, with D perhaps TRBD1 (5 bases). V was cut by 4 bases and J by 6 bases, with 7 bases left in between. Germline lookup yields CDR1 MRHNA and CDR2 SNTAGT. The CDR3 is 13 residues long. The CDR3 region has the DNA TGTGCCAGCAGTGCAGGGATTAATTCACCCCTCCACTTT. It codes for CASSAGINSPLHF.

CDR3 protein: CASSLGTDNTGELFF. In nucleotides, the CDR3 is TGTGCCAGCAGCCTTGGGACAGATAACACCGGGGAGCTGTTTTTT. V usage is TRBV4-2 and J usage is TRBJ2-2, with 7 bases aligning to TRBD1. From germline, CDR1 is LGHNA and CDR2 YNFKEQ. J lost 2 bases, V lost 4 bases, and 4 bases had no gene match. The CDR3 spans 15 residues.

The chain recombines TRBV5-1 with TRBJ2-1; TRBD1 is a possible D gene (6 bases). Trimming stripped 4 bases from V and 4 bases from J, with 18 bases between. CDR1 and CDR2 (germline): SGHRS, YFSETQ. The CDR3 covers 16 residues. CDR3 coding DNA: TGCGCCAGCAGCACTCGACAGGCGAGTGGGTACAATGAGCAGTTCTTC. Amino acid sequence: CASSTRQASGYNEQFF. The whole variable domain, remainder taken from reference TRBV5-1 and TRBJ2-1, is KAGVTQTPRYLIKTRGQQVTLSCSPISGHRSVSWYQQTPGQGLQFLFEYFSETQRNKGNFPGRFSGRQFSNSRSEMNVSTLELGDSALYLCASSTRQASGYNEQFFGPGTRLTVL.

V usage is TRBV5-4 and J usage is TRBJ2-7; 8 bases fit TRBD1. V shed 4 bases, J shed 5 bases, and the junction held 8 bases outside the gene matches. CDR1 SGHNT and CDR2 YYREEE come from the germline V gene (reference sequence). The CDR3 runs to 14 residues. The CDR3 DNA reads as TGTGCCAGCAGCCCAGGACAGGGCTGGCACGAGCAGTACTTC. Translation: CASSPGQGWHEQYF. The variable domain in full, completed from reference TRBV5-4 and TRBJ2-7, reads ETGVTQSPTHLIKTRGQQVTLRCSSQSGHNTVSWYQQALGQGPQFIFQYYREEENGRGNFPPRFSGLQFPNYSSELNVNALELDDSALYLCASSPGQGWHEQYFGPGTRLTVT.

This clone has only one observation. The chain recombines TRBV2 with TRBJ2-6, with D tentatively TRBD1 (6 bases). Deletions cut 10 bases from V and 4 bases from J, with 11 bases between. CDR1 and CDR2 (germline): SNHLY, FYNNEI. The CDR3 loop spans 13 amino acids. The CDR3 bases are TGTGCCAACGGACAGTCCGGGGCCAACGTCCTGACTTTC. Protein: CANGQSGANVLTF.

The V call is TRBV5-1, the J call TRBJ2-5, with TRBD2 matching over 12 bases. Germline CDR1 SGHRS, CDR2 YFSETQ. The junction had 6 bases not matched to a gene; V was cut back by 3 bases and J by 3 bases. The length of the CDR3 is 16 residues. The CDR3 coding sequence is TGCGCCAGCAGCTCTGGCCCTAGCGGGGGGGAAGAGACCCAGTACTTC. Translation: CASSSGPSGGEETQYF. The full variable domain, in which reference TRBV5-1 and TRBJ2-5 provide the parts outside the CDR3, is KAGVTQTPRYLIKTRGQQVTLSCSPISGHRSVSWYQQTPGQGLQFLFEYFSETQRNKGNFPGRFSGRQFSNSRSEMNVSTLELGDSALYLCASSSGPSGGEETQYFGPGTRLLVL.

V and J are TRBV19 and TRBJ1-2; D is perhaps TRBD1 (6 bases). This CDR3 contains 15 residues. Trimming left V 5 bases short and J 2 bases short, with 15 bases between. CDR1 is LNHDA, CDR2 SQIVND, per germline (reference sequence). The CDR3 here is CASSATGRGNYGYTF. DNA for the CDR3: TGTGCCAGTAGTGCCACAGGGAGGGGGAACTATGGCTACACCTTC. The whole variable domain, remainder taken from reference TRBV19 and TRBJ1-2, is DGGITQSPKYLFRKEGQNVTLSCEQNLNHDAMYWYRQDPGQGLRLIYYSQIVNDFQKGDIAEGYSVSREKKESFPLTVTSAQKNPTAFYLCASSATGRGNYGYTFGSGTRLTVV.

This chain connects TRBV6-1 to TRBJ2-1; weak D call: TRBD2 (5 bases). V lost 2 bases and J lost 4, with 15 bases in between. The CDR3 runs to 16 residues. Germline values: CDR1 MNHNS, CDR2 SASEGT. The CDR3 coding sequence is TGTGCCAGCAGTGAAAGATTCCGGGGTGTTTACAATGAGCAGTTCTTC. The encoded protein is CASSERFRGVYNEQFF.

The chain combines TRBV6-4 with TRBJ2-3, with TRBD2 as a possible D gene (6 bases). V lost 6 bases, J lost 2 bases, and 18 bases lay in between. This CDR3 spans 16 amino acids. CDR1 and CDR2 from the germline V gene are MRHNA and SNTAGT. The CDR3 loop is CASSRGTPISTDTQYF. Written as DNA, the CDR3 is TGTGCCAGCAGCCGCGGGACCCCGATTTCCACAGATACGCAGTATTTT.

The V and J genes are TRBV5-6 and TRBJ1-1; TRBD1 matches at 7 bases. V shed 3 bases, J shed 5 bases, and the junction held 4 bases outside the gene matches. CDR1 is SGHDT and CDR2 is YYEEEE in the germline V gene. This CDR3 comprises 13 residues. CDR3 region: CASSSPGGTEAFF. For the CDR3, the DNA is TGTGCCAGCAGCTCACCAGGGGGAACTGAAGCTTTCTTT.

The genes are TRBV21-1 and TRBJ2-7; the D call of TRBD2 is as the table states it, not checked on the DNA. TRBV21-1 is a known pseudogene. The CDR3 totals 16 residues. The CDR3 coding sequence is TGTGCCAGCAGCAAAGTACTCTGGCAGGACTTTTACGAGCAGTACGTC. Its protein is CASSKVLWQDFYEQYV.

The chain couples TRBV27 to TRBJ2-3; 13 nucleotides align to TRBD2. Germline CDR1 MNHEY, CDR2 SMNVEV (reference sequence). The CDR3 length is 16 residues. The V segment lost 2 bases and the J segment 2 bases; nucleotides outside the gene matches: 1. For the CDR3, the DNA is TGTGCCAGCAGTTTAACTAGCGGGAGGGCCACAGATACGCAGTATTTT. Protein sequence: CASSLTSGRATDTQYF.

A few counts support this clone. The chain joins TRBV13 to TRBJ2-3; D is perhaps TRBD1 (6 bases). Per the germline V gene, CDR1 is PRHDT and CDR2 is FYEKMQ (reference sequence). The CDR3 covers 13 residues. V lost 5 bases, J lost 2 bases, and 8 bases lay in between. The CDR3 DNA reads TGTGCCAGCAGCACAGGGCACACAGATACGCAGTATTTT. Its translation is CASSTGHTDTQYF.

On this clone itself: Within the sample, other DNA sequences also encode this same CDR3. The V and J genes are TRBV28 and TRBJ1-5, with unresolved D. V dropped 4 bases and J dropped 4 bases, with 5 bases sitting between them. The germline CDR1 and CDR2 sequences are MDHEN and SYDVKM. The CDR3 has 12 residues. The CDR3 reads CASSSGNQPQHF. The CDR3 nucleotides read TGTGCCAGCAGTTCGGGGAATCAGCCCCAGCATTTT.

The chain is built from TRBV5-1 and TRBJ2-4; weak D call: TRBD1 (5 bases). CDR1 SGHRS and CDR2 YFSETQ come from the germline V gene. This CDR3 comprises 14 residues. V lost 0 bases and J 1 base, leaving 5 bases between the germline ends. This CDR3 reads CASSLDRAKNIQYF. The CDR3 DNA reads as TGCGCCAGCAGCTTGGACAGGGCCAAAAACATTCAGTACTTC.

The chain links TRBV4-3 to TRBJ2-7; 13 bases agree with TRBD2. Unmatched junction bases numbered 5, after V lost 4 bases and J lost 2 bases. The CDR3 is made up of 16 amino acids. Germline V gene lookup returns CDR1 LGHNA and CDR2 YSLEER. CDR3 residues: CASSRTSGSQAYEQYF. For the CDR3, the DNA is TGCGCCAGCAGCCGGACTAGCGGGAGTCAAGCCTACGAGCAGTACTTC.